These 16 T cell receptor beta chains were sequenced from one sample in a study of blood T cell repertoires in COVID-19. The repertoire was sequenced with immunoSEQ multiplex PCR; TCRdb's copy has only in-frame clones and lacks some. The sample shows 30,000 to 40,000 clones, around 85% of them seen only once. Material for sequencing was peripheral blood. Receptors were obtained from a man aged 55-75 years with active or convalescent COVID-19.

J is TRBJ2-1 and V is TRBV9; D is perhaps TRBD1 (6 bases). Germline V CDR1 and CDR2: SGDLS, YYNGEE. The CDR3 runs 17 residues. Trimming removed 0 bases from V and 10 bases from J, with 23 bases in between. The CDR3 spells CASSVGEGVGGRSEQFF. CDR3 sequence (DNA): TGTGCCAGCAGCGTAGGAGAGGGGGTTGGTGGGCGGTCGGAGCAGTTCTTC.

The chain carries TRBV11-3 and TRBJ1-2; maybe TRBD1 (6 bases). The CDR3 contains 16 residues. Looked up from germline, CDR1 is SGHNT and CDR2 is YENEEA. Deletions cut 0 bases from V and 4 bases from J, with 15 bases between. The chain's CDR3 is CASSLDLQGAVYGYTF. The CDR3 bases are TGTGCCAGCAGCTTAGATCTACAGGGTGCCGTCTATGGCTACACCTTC.

The chain combines TRBV11-2 with TRBJ2-2; perhaps TRBD2 as D (5 bases). CDR3 size: 16 residues. Deletions cut 4 bases from V and 0 bases from J, with 12 bases between. Germline CDR1 SGHAT, CDR2 FQNNGV. DNA of the CDR3: TGTGCCAGCAGCTCAAGTGGACTGACGAACACCGGGGAGCTGTTTTTT. This codes for CASSSSGLTNTGELFF.

Regarding this clone: This same CDR3 is encoded by further DNA sequences in the sample. V is TRBV7-9 and J is TRBJ1-4; D gene uncertain. Germline assignment: CDR1 SEHNR and CDR2 FQNEAQ (reference sequence). With 3 bases removed from V and 7 bases from J, the gap between germline ends came to 12 bases. The CDR3 is 14 residues long. CDR3: CASSLSGKGEKLFF. The CDR3 region has the DNA TGTGCCAGCAGCTTGTCCGGGAAGGGTGAAAAACTGTTTTTT. Together with reference TRBV7-9 and TRBJ1-4, the CDR3 gives the full variable domain: DTGVSQNPRHKITKRGQNVTFRCDPISEHNRLYWYRQTLGQGPEFLTYFQNEAQLEKSRLLSDRFSAERPKGSFSTLEIQRTEQGDSAMYLCASSLSGKGEKLFFGSGTQLSVL.

The chain links TRBV15 to TRBJ2-3; 12 nucleotides line up with TRBD2. The germline CDR1 and CDR2 sequences are LNHNV and YYDKDF (reference sequence). V trimming: 1 base; J trimming: 4 bases; junction bases outside the gene matches: 3. The CDR3 totals 16 residues. CDR3 bases: TGTGCCACCAGCAGAGCTCCTAGCGGGGGGGCAGATACGCAGTATTTT. As protein: CATSRAPSGGADTQYF. The full variable domain, in which reference TRBV15 and TRBJ2-3 provide the parts outside the CDR3, is DAMVIQNPRYQVTQFGKPVTLSCSQTLNHNVMYWYQQKSSQAPKLLFHYYDKDFNNEADTPDNFQSRRPNTSFCFLDIRSPGLGDTAMYLCATSRAPSGGADTQYFGPGTRLTVL.

The genes are TRBV5-6 and TRBJ1-1; 7 bases agree with TRBD1. V gave up 1 base and J gave up 2 bases; unmatched junction bases: 14. Germline V gene sequence: CDR1 SGHDT, CDR2 YYEEEE. The CDR3 covers 18 residues. The DNA for the CDR3 is TGTGCCAGCAGCTTGAGGGTTACAGGGGATCAATTCAACACTGAAGCTTTCTTT. It translates to CASSLRVTGDQFNTEAFF.

Only a few counts were recorded for this clone. The J gene is TRBJ2-7, the V gene TRBV2; TRBD1 is a possible D gene (6 bases). CDR1 and CDR2 (germline): SNHLY, FYNNEI. CDR3 length equals 13 residues. V was clipped by 7 bases and J by 4 bases, with 14 bases between them. The CDR3: CASTEGVRYEQYV. The DNA of the CDR3 is TGTGCCAGCACCGAGGGGGTCAGGTACGAGCAGTACGTC.

The V gene is TRBV5-1, the J gene TRBJ2-3; 13 bases line up with TRBD2. The CDR3 consists of 17 residues. Trimming removed 4 bases from V and 3 bases from J; junction bases left unmatched: 8. Germline lookup yields CDR1 SGHRS and CDR2 YFSETQ. This CDR3 is CASSTGTSGVGTDTQYF. The DNA of the CDR3 is TGCGCCAGCAGCACCGGGACTAGCGGGGTTGGTACAGATACGCAGTATTTT.

V usage is TRBV18 and J usage is TRBJ2-4; D remains unclear. CDR3 length equals 15 residues. V was pared by 0 bases and J by 0 bases, with 6 bases between. Germline assignment: CDR1 KGHSH and CDR2 LQKENI. CDR3 DNA: TGTGCCAGCTCACCACCCTCTGTAGCCAAAAACATTCAGTACTTC. It encodes CASSPPSVAKNIQYF.

The CDR3 nucleotides are TGTGCCAGCAGCCAAGGGACTAGCGGGACAGGGACCCAGTACTTC. It specifies CASSQGTSGTGTQYF. This chain joins TRBV7-6 and TRBJ2-5, with TRBD2 matching over 13 bases. Unmatched junction bases numbered 7, after V lost 5 bases and J lost 7 bases. Germline V CDR1 and CDR2: SGHVS, FNYEAQ. This CDR3 region has 15 residues.

The V call is TRBV28, the J call TRBJ1-5; weak D call: TRBD1 (5 bases). Germline CDR1 and CDR2: MDHEN and SYDVKM. V was trimmed by 7 bases and J by 7 bases, leaving 17 bases between them. The CDR3 runs to 14 residues. The CDR3 sequence is CASKISLGGQPQHF. As DNA, the CDR3 is TGTGCCAGCAAAATCTCGTTGGGGGGGCAGCCCCAGCATTTT.

This clone showed up just once. V gene TRBV7-7 combines with J gene TRBJ2-2; 7 positions match TRBD2. Trimming removed 5 bases from V and 5 bases from J; junction bases left unmatched: 8. The germline V gene encodes CDR1 SSHAT and CDR2 FNYEAQ (reference sequence). The CDR3 consists of 15 residues. This CDR3 is CASSPRSGGTGELFF. The CDR3 DNA is TGTGCCAGCAGCCCTCGGTCCGGGGGGACCGGGGAGCTGTTTTTT.

This rearrangement joins TRBV7-8 to TRBJ2-5; D is possibly TRBD2 (7 bases). CDR3 length: 15 residues. The germline V and J ends were trimmed by 4 bases and 2 bases, with 14 bases remaining between them. Germline V gene data show CDR1 as SGHVS and CDR2 as FQNEAQ. Written as DNA, the CDR3 is TGTGCCAGCAGCTCTTACGGGGGGCCTCAAGAGACCCAGTACTTC. Its protein is CASSSYGGPQETQYF.

The V and J genes are TRBV5-8 and TRBJ2-7, with 7 bases identical to TRBD1. Germline CDR1 SGHTS, CDR2 YDEGEE. Trimming took 5 bases from V and 4 from J; bases not matched to a gene: 6. This CDR3 has 13 residues. The CDR3 sequence: CASRRTGIYEQYV. As DNA, the CDR3 is TGTGCCAGCAGACGGACAGGCATTTACGAGCAGTACGTC.

V gene TRBV27 combines with J gene TRBJ2-5; perhaps TRBD2 as D (5 bases). This CDR3 has 13 residues. The germline gives CDR1 MNHEY, CDR2 SMNVEV (reference sequence). Trimming left V 6 bases short and J 2 bases short, with 10 bases between. The CDR3 bases are TGTGCCAGCAGCGTGGCGGGTCAAGAGACCCAGTACTTC. Protein product: CASSVAGQETQYF.

The V and J genes are TRBV5-1 and TRBJ1-3, with 7 bases identical to TRBD1. Germline V lookup: CDR1 SGHRS, CDR2 YFSETQ. There are 16 residues in the CDR3. Trimming cost V 0 bases and J 1 base; bases outside gene matches: 4. CDR3 loop: CASSLAEGASGNTIYF. CDR3 bases: TGCGCCAGCAGCTTGGCCGAGGGGGCTTCTGGAAACACCATATATTTT.